This is a list of T cell receptor beta chains from one sample in a study of CXCR3-negative and CXCR3-positive naive CD8 T cells. For each CDR3 protein, TCRdb gives one entry from its re-call of the 5' RACE reads, without DNA. The sample's table shows some 68,000 distinct CDR3 sequences. The sample consisted of naive CXCR3+ CD8+ T cells from blood. These receptors were obtained from a human donor in good health. Some clones in this sample may be carry-over from other donors' samples. Each CDR3 is given with its conserved first and last residue.

CASSLRTSGDTQYF,TRBV7-9,TRBJ2-3
CASSQSGTGCIAEAFF,TRBV23-1,TRBJ1-1
CSAPSLAGHSYEQYF,TRBV20-1,TRBJ2-7
CASSVVAGVTDTQYF,TRBV6-4,TRBJ2-3
CASNPNGSNSYEQYF,TRBV7-9,TRBJ2-7
CSARDTLSGGGYNEQFF,TRBV20-1,TRBJ2-1
CSVESAYNEQFF,TRBV29-1,TRBJ2-1
CASSPLAWGSGELFF,TRBV14,TRBJ2-2
CSVDWDRGSGELFF,TRBV29-1,TRBJ2-2
CAISESRQETQYF,TRBV10-3,TRBJ2-5
CASKAGGLTEAFF,TRBV12-3/TRBV12-4,TRBJ1-1
CASRVSGELFF,TRBV7-8,TRBJ2-2
CSAPMTGHGNEQFF,TRBV29-1,TRBJ2-1
CASRRSRNAEAFF,TRBV2,TRBJ1-1
CSVDTEDGNTIYF,TRBV29-1,TRBJ1-3
CSVAINPGELFF,TRBV29-1,TRBJ2-2
CASSQDAENPYEQYF,TRBV4-3,TRBJ2-7
CASSQGQHTGELFF,TRBV6-2/TRBV6-3,TRBJ2-2
CASSQDGGGRYNEQFF,TRBV4-3,TRBJ2-1
CASSLQDYEQYF,TRBV6-2/TRBV6-3,TRBJ2-7
CASSQVLGSDYEQYF,TRBV14,TRBJ2-7
CASGDRLSYNEQFF,TRBV12-3/TRBV12-4,TRBJ2-1
CSVEGAYEQYF,TRBV29-1,TRBJ2-7
CSVVGQGGRSYEQYF,TRBV29-1,TRBJ2-7
CASSLSGSTYYEQYF,TRBV5-1,TRBJ2-7